This passage covers 26 T cell receptor beta chains from one sample sequenced in a study of sequential checkpoint blockade in melanoma. Using immunoSEQ multiplex PCR, the repertoire was profiled, and TCRdb retains in-frame clones only, with some absent. Among 17,000 or so clones listed, about 80% were seen once. Treatment noted: randomized to nivolumab then ipilimumab (arm A) or the reverse (arm B). Sequenced here: CD8+ T cells sorted from blood (inferred from file names), sampled from a patient given nivolumab and ipilimumab in sequence. These receptors all stem from a human donor with melanoma.

The chain uses TRBV5-8 and TRBJ2-1; 13 bases map to TRBD2. The CDR3 has 15 amino acids. J was trimmed by 13 bases and V by 4 bases; bases with no gene match: 11. From germline, CDR1 is SGHTS and CDR2 YDEGEE. This CDR3 reads CASSRVGGLAGDQFF. The CDR3 DNA reads as TGTGCCAGCAGCCGGGTGGGCGGACTAGCGGGAGACCAGTTCTTC.

The J gene is TRBJ1-2, the V gene TRBV6-5, with D possibly being TRBD1 (6 bases). The CDR3 length is 13 residues. The V end was cut by 2 bases, the J end by 4 bases, with 8 bases between. In germline, CDR1 is MNHEY, CDR2 SVGAGI. CDR3 protein: CASSYTGTYGYTF. The DNA for the CDR3 is TGTGCCAGCAGTTACACAGGGACCTATGGCTACACCTTC.

The genes are TRBV7-2 and TRBJ2-7; weak D call: TRBD2 (6 bases). The germline gives CDR1 SGHTA, CDR2 FQGNSA. This CDR3 is 13 amino acids long. The V end lost 4 bases, the J end lost 2 bases, and 9 bases lay between the germline ends. The CDR3 loop reads CASSSTSPYEQYF. For the CDR3, the DNA is TGTGCCAGCAGCTCGACTAGTCCCTACGAGCAGTACTTC. Drawing the rest from reference TRBV7-2 and TRBJ2-7, the complete variable domain is GAGVSQSPSNKVTEKGKDVELRCDPISGHTALYWYRQSLGQGLEFLIYFQGNSAPDKSGLPSDRFSAERTGGSVSTLTIQRTQQEDSAVYLCASSSTSPYEQYFGPGTRLTVT.

The chain is built from TRBV25-1 and TRBJ1-5; D is uncertain. Germline-derived CDR1 and CDR2 are MGHDK and SYGVNS. The CDR3 spans 14 residues. V shed 5 bases and J shed 0 bases, with 8 bases lying between them. This chain's CDR3 is CASSRGYSNQPQHF. As DNA, the CDR3 is TGTGCCAGCAGTAGAGGATATAGCAATCAGCCCCAGCATTTT.

The chain carries TRBV14 and TRBJ2-7, with 10 positions matching TRBD2. This CDR3 spans 16 amino acids. J gave up 2 bases and V 1 base, and 5 bases lay outside the gene matches. The germline V gene has CDR1 SGHDN and CDR2 FVKESK. In DNA form, the CDR3 reads TGTGCCAGCAGCCAAGGGGGGGGACTAGCGCCCTACGAGCAGTACTTC. This gives the protein CASSQGGGLAPYEQYF.

V gene TRBV13 combines with J gene TRBJ2-7, with 8 positions matching TRBD2. The V and J ends lost 1 base and 1 base, in that order; junction bases with no gene match: 3. The CDR3 contains 15 residues. CDR1 PRHDT and CDR2 FYEKMQ come from the germline V gene (reference sequence). As DNA, the CDR3 is TGTGCCAGCAGCTTAGCGGGAGGGCCGTCCTACGAGCAGTACTTC. Translation: CASSLAGGPSYEQYF.

This clone was seen only a few times. This chain uses TRBV14 with TRBJ2-1, with 8 bases lining up with TRBD2. Germline loops: CDR1 SGHDN, CDR2 FVKESK. The CDR3 runs 12 residues. Trimming at V came to 4 bases and at J to 9 bases, leaving 2 bases not matched to a gene. CDR3 in DNA: TGTGCCAGCAGCCCGGGGGGGATTGAGCAGTTCTTC. Its translation is CASSPGGIEQFF.

This chain uses TRBV27 with TRBJ1-4; TRBD1 matches at 7 bases. J gave up 3 bases and V 3 bases, and 1 base lay outside the gene matches. Per the germline V gene, CDR1 is MNHEY and CDR2 is SMNVEV (reference sequence). This CDR3 has 14 amino acids. Here the CDR3 DNA reads TGTGCCAGCAGTTTTACAGGGGCTAATGAAAAACTGTTTTTT. It translates to CASSFTGANEKLFF.

This rearrangement joins TRBV4-1 to TRBJ2-1; D may be TRBD1 (5 bases). The CDR3 sequence is 14 residues long. CDR1 is MGHRA and CDR2 is YSYEKL in the germline V gene. With 1 base removed from V and 5 bases from J, the gap between germline ends came to 9 bases. CDR3 coding DNA: TGCGCCAGCAGCCAAGTGGCGACAGACAATGAGCAGTTCTTC. Residues: CASSQVATDNEQFF.

The chain employs TRBV6-5 and TRBJ2-7; D unclear. Germline CDR1 reads MNHEY; CDR2 reads SVGAGI. This CDR3 has 13 residues. V was clipped by 0 bases and J by 6 bases, with 9 bases between them. CDR3 DNA: TGTGCCAGCAGTTACTCGGTACTTTCCGAGCAGTACTTC. Encoded protein: CASSYSVLSEQYF.

This chain uses TRBV4-2 with TRBJ1-4, with D perhaps TRBD1 (6 bases). The CDR3 loop spans 14 amino acids. V dropped 2 bases and J dropped 4 bases, with 8 bases sitting between them. In germline, CDR1 is LGHNA, CDR2 YNFKEQ. The CDR3 bases are TGTGCCAGCAGCCAAACACAGGGTAATGAAAAACTGTTTTTT. This encodes CASSQTQGNEKLFF.

The genes are TRBV19 and TRBJ2-7; D not certain. Germline V gene data show CDR1 as LNHDA and CDR2 as SQIVND (reference sequence). V lost 11 bases to trimming and J lost 0 bases, with 14 bases between them. This CDR3 is 13 amino acids long. CDR3 amino acids: CAVREASSYEQYF. CDR3 coding DNA: TGTGCCGTCCGAGAGGCTAGCTCCTACGAGCAGTACTTC.

This clone appeared once. The chain employs TRBV6-5 and TRBJ2-7; D perhaps matches TRBD2 (6 bases). Germline V gives CDR1 MNHEY, CDR2 SVGAGI. The CDR3 totals 16 residues. V lost 4 bases and J 7 bases, leaving 23 bases between the germline ends. DNA for the CDR3: TGTGCCAGCAGTTCCCTGGACTACAGAGGCCTCGGGGAGCAGTACTTC. Its translation is CASSSLDYRGLGEQYF.

This clone has a single count. This chain uses TRBV5-4 with TRBJ2-7, with 7 bases identical to TRBD2. Germline loops: CDR1 SGHNT, CDR2 YYREEE (reference sequence). Unmatched junction bases numbered 12, after V lost 3 bases and J lost 3 bases. This CDR3 contains 16 residues. As DNA, the CDR3 is TGTGCCAGCAGCTCACCTGGCGGGCTAGCGGACTACGAGCAGTACTTC. Residues: CASSSPGGLADYEQYF.

The V and J genes are TRBV7-9 and TRBJ1-5, with D perhaps matching TRBD1 (6 bases). The V gene's germline CDR1 is SEHNR and CDR2 FQNEAQ (reference sequence). V was pared by 5 bases and J by 1 base, with 9 bases between. This CDR3 has 14 amino acids. CDR3: CASSPGVSNQPQHF. The CDR3 DNA is TGTGCCAGCAGCCCAGGGGTGAGCAATCAGCCCCAGCATTTT.

The chain employs TRBV6-5 and TRBJ2-7, with D tentatively TRBD1 (5 bases). This CDR3 comprises 14 residues. Germline CDR1 and CDR2: MNHEY and SVGAGI. Trimming shortened V by 5 bases and J by 2 bases, and 13 bases separated the two germline ends. CDR3 sequence (DNA): TGTGCCAGCAGTCCCAGGGTGCAGACCTACGAGCAGTACTTC. It yields the protein CASSPRVQTYEQYF.

The chain has TRBV2 and TRBJ2-7, with 9 bases fitting TRBD1. Per the germline V gene, CDR1 is SNHLY and CDR2 is FYNNEI. Unmatched junction bases numbered 17, after V lost 5 bases and J lost 6 bases. CDR3 length equals 17 residues. CDR3 in amino acids: CASSIEQTGTGTSEQYF. CDR3 DNA sequence: TGTGCCAGCAGTATAGAACAAACCGGGACAGGGACATCCGAGCAGTACTTC.

The chain couples TRBV13 to TRBJ2-3, with D possibly matching TRBD2 (6 bases). This CDR3 is built from 14 residues. Trimming left V 5 bases short and J 5 bases short, with 14 bases between. Germline lookup yields CDR1 PRHDT and CDR2 FYEKMQ (reference sequence). CDR3 DNA: TGTGCCAGCAGCGTAATGGGGGGTGGAGATACGCAGTATTTT. Translating it yields CASSVMGGGDTQYF.

The chain combines TRBV6-5 with TRBJ1-2, with D hard to call. The V and J ends lost 2 bases and 4 bases respectively, with 8 bases between them. Germline loops: CDR1 MNHEY, CDR2 SVGAGI. The CDR3 has 13 residues. The CDR3 sequence is CASSYPGTYGYTF. CDR3 bases: TGTGCCAGCAGTTACCCGGGAACCTATGGCTACACCTTC.

This chain links TRBV7-2 with TRBJ2-7; 9 nucleotides match TRBD2. This CDR3 has 15 amino acids. The germline V gene has CDR1 SGHTA and CDR2 FQGNSA. Trimming took 2 bases from V and 4 from J; bases not matched to a gene: 6. CDR3 DNA sequence: TGTGCCAGCAGCTTAATTGCGGGGGGGTGGTACGAGCAGTACTTC. It translates to CASSLIAGGWYEQYF.

This clone was seen only once. The chain has TRBV9 and TRBJ1-2; 7 bases agree with TRBD1. Trimming at V came to 4 bases and at J to 4 bases, leaving 10 bases not matched to a gene. CDR3 size: 15 residues. Germline V gene data show CDR1 as SGDLS and CDR2 as YYNGEE. The CDR3 DNA reads as TGTGCCAGCAGCCCTGGGGACAGCTCAGGCTATGGCTACACCTTC. Amino acids: CASSPGDSSGYGYTF.

J is TRBJ1-2 and V is TRBV2; D remains unclear. The CDR3 is 14 amino acids. Deletions cut 4 bases from V and 6 bases from J, with 15 bases between. Germline V gives CDR1 SNHLY, CDR2 FYNNEI. CDR3 sequence reads: CASSAPGREDGYTF. CDR3 bases: TGTGCCAGCAGTGCACCGGGTCGAGAGGATGGCTACACCTTC.

The V gene is TRBV6-9, the J gene TRBJ1-2, with D unclear. Germline lookup yields CDR1 MNHGY and CDR2 SVAAGI. This CDR3 has 17 residues. V lost 5 bases and J lost 4, with 23 bases in between. CDR3 DNA: TGTGCCAGCAGTGTTGAGCAGCCTTACGGGAAGGCCTATGGCTACACCTTC. Translation gives CASSVEQPYGKAYGYTF.

This clone has just one count. The V gene is TRBV9, the J gene TRBJ1-5; the match to TRBD1 covers 8 bases. Trimming took 3 bases from V and 6 from J; bases not matched to a gene: 5. In germline, CDR1 is SGDLS, CDR2 YYNGEE. CDR3 length equals 14 residues. The CDR3 nucleotides read TGTGCCAGCAGCGAAGACAGGGGTTTTCAGCCCCAGCATTTT. Its protein is CASSEDRGFQPQHF.

Only a few counts were recorded for this clone. The chain uses TRBV19 and TRBJ1-2, with D possibly matching TRBD1 (5 bases). The V gene lost 7 bases and the J gene lost 5 bases, with 26 bases spanning the gap. The CDR3 covers 17 residues. Germline V gene lookup returns CDR1 LNHDA and CDR2 SQIVND (reference sequence). CDR3 nucleotides: TGTGCCAGTATTGGCCCCTTGGAGGGGTTCGCGTTTTATGGCTACACCTTC. It is translated as CASIGPLEGFAFYGYTF.

The rearrangement joins TRBV4-3 to TRBJ2-7; TRBD1 matches 9 bases. Trimming at V came to 1 base and at J to 5 bases, leaving 9 bases not matched to a gene. The V gene's germline CDR1 is LGHNA and CDR2 YSLEER. There are 16 residues in the CDR3. The DNA for the CDR3 is TGCGCCAGCAGCCAAGGGACAGGGGAGGTTTGGGACGAGCAGTACTTC. This gives the protein CASSQGTGEVWDEQYF.